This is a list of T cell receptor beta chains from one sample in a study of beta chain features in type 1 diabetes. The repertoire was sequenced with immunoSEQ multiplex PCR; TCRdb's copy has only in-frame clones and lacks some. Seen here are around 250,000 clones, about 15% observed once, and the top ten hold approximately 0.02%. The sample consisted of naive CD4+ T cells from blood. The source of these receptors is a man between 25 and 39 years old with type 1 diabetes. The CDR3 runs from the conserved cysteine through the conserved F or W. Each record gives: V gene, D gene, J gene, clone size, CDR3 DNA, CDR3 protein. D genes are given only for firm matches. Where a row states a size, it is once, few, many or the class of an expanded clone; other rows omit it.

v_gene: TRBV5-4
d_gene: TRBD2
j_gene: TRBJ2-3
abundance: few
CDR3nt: TGTGCCAGCAGCTTTCGGGGGGAAGATACGCAGTATTTT
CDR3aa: CASSFRGEDTQYF

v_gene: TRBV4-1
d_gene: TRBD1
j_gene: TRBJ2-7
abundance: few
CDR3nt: TGCGCCAGCAGCCAAGGCCGACAGGGGGCCTCCTACGAGCAGTACTTC
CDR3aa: CASSQGRQGASYEQYF

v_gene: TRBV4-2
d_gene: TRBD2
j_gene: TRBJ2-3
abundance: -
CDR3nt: TGTGCCAGCAGCCAAGCGACTAGCGGGGAGCCCACAGATACGCAGTATTTT
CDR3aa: CASSQATSGEPTDTQYF

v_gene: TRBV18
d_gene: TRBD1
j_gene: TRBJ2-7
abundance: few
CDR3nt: TGTGCCAGCTCACCGGGACAGGGAGGATCTGAGTACTTC
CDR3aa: CASSPGQGGSEYF

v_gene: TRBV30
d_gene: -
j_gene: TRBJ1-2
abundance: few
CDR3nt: TGTGCCTGGATCGGACAGAAGACGGGGGGCTACACCTTC
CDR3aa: CAWIGQKTGGYTF

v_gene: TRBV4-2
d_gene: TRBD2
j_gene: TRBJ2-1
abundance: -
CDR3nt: TGTGCCAGCAGCCAAGAGGGACTAGAATCCTACAATGAGCAGTTCTTC
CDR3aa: CASSQEGLESYNEQFF

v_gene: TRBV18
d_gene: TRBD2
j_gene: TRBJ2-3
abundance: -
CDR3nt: TGTGCCAGCTCACCACGGGCCAGCGGGGTCGCTAGCACAGATACGCAGTATTTT
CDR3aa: CASSPRASGVASTDTQYF

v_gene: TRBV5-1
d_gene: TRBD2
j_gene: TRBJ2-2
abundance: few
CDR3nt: TGCGCCAGCAGTCCTCCGGCTAGCGGGGGGGCCAGGGTCACCGGGGAGCTGTTTTTT
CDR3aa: CASSPPASGGARVTGELFF

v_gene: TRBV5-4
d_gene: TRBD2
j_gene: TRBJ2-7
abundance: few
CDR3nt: TGTGCCAGCAGCTTGGAAGGGAGGGGAACCTACGAGCAGTACTTC
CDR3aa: CASSLEGRGTYEQYF

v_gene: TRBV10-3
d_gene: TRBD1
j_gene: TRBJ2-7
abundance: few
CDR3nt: TGTGCCATCAGCCCGGGACAGGTGGGCTACGAGCAGTACTTC
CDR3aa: CAISPGQVGYEQYF

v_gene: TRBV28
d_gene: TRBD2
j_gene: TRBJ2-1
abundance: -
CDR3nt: TGTGCCAGCAGTTTAATGGGACTAAACAATGAGCAGTTCTTC
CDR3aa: CASSLMGLNNEQFF

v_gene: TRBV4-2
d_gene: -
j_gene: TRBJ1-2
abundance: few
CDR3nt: TGTGCCAGCAGCCAAGATCCCCAGGGGAACTATGGCTACACCTTC
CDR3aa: CASSQDPQGNYGYTF

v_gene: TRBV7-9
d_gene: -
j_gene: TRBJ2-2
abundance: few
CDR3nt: TGTGCCAGCAGCATCTACAGGGCGGACACCGGGGAGCTGTTTTTT
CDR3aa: CASSIYRADTGELFF

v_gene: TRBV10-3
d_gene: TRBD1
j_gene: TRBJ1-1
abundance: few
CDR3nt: TGTGCCATCAGTGAGTATCGGGACAGTGAAGCTTTCTTT
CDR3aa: CAISEYRDSEAFF

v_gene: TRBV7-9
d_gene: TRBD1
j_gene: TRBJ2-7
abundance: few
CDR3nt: TGTGCCAGCAGGGACAGGGGCTACGAGCAGTACTTC
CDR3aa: CASRDRGYEQYF

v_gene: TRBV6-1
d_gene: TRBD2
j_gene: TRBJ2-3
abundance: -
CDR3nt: TGTGCCAGCAGTCTAGCGGGGGCGGGGGATACGCAGTATTTT
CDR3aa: CASSLAGAGDTQYF

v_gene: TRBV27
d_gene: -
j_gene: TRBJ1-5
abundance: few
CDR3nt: TGTGCCAGCACAGGAATGTGTCAGCCCCAGCATTTT
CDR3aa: CASTGMCQPQHF

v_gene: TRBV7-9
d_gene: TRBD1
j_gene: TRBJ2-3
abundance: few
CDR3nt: TGTGCCAGCAGCAGGACAGGTAGCACAGATACGCAGTATTTT
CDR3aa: CASSRTGSTDTQYF

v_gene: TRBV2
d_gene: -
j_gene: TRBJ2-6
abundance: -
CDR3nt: TGTGCCAGCAGTAGGGAGGGGGCCAACGTCCTGACTTTC
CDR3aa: CASSREGANVLTF

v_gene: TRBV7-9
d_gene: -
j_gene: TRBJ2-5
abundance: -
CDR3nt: TGTGCCAGCAGCTGGGCAGAGGAGACCCAGTACTTC
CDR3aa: CASSWAEETQYF

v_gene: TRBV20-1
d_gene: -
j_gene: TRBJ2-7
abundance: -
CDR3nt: TGCAGTGCAAGCAGGGCGTACGAGCAGTACTTC
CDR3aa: CSASRAYEQYF

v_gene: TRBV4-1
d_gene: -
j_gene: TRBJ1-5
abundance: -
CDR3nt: TGCGCCAGCAGCCGCCCGGGAGATCAGCCCCAGCATTTT
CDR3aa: CASSRPGDQPQHF

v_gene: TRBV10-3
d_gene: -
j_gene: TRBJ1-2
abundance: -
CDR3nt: TGTGCCATCGGGCAGGAAGGCTACACCTTC
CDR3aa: CAIGQEGYTF

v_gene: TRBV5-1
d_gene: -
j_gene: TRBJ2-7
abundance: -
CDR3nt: TGCGCCAGCACAGACAGTTTTGACGAGCAGTACTTC
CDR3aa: CASTDSFDEQYF

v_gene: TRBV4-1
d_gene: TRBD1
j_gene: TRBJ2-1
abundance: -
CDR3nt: TGCGCCAGCAGCCAAGAGAGGGCAGGGGGCGAATTCTACAATGAGCAGTTCTTC
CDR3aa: CASSQERAGGEFYNEQFF

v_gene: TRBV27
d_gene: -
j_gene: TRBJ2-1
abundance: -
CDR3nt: TGTGCCAGCAAAAATGCGGGGACAGACTACAATGAGCAGTTCTTC
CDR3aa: CASKNAGTDYNEQFF

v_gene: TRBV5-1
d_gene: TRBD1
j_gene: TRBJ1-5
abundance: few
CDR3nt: TGCGCCAGCAGGCAGGGGACAGATCTCAATCAGCCCCAGCATTTT
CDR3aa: CASRQGTDLNQPQHF

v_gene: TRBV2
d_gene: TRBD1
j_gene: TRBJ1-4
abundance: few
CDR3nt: TGTGCCAGCGGACAGGGAGGAGAAAAACTGTTTTTT
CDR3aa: CASGQGGEKLFF

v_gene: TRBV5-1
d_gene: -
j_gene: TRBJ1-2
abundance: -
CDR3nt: TGCGCCAGCAGCCCCGCCGGGGATGGCTACACCTTC
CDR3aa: CASSPAGDGYTF

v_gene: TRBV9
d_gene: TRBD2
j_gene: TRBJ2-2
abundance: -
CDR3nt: TGTGCCAGCAGCGTAGCGGGGGGGCGCGACACCGGGGAGCTGTTTTTT
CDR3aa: CASSVAGGRDTGELFF

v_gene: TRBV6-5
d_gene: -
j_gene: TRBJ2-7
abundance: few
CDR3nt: TGTGCCAGCAGTTCCGGGACTCCTCTCTACGAGCAGTACTTC
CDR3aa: CASSSGTPLYEQYF

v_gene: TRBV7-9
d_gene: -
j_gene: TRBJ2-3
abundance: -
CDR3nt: TGTGCCAGCAGCTCCCCCGGGGATACGCAGTATTTT
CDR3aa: CASSSPGDTQYF

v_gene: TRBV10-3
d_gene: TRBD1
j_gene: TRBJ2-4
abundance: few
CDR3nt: TGTGCCATCAGCGACACTCATGGACAGGGAAACATTCAGTACTTC
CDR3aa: CAISDTHGQGNIQYF

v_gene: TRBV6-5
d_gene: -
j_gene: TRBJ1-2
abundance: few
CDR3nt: TGTGCCAGCAGTTACTCGTCATTCGGGTATGGCTACACCTTC
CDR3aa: CASSYSSFGYGYTF

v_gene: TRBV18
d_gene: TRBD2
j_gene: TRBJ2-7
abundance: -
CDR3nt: TGTGCCAGCTCACGGACTAGCGGGGGGGACGAGCAGTACTTC
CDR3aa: CASSRTSGGDEQYF

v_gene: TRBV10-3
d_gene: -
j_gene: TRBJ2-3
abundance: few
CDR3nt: TGTGCCTCAACTAGTGTCCCCACAGATACGCAGTATTTT
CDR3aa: CASTSVPTDTQYF

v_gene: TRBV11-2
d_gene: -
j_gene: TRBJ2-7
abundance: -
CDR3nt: TGTGCCAGCAGCTTAGCCAGTACCTACGAGCAGTACTTC
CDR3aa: CASSLASTYEQYF

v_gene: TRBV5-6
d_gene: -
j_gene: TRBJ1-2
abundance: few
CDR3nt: TGTGCCAGCGGACTCGGGTTTCCCAGTAACTATGGCTACACCTTC
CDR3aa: CASGLGFPSNYGYTF

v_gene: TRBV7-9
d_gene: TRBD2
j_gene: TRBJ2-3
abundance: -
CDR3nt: TGTGCCAGCAGCCGAGCGGGAGTGGGCACAGATACGCAGTATTTT
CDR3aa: CASSRAGVGTDTQYF

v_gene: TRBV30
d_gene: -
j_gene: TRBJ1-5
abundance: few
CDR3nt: TGTGCCTGGAGCGACAGTAGCAATCAGCCCCAGCATTTT
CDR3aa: CAWSDSSNQPQHF

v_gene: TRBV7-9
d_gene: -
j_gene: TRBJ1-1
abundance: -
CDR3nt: TGTGCCAGCAGCTTAGTTGCAGGGAAGAACACTGAAGCTTTCTTT
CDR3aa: CASSLVAGKNTEAFF

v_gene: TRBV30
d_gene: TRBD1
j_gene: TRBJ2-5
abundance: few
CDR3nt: TGTGCCTGGAGGGAGGGACAGGGGGCAGGTCAAGAGACCCAGTACTTC
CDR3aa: CAWREGQGAGQETQYF

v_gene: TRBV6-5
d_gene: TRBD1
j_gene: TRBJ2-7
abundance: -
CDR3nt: TGTGCCAGCAGCATTACCGGGACAGGGGGTTACGAGCAGTACTTC
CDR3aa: CASSITGTGGYEQYF

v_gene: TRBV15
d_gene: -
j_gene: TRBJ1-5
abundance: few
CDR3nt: TGTGCCTCTAGGCGGCCGGAGGCGGATCAGCCCCAGCATTTT
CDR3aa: CASRRPEADQPQHF

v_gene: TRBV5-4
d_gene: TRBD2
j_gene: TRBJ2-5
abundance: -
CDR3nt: TGTGCCAGCAGCTCTAGCGGGAGGGATGGAGAGACCCAGTACTTC
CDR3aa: CASSSSGRDGETQYF

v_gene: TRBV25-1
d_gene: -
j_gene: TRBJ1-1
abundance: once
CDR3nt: TGTGCCAGCAGTGATAGGGGTGTATTGAACACTGAAGCTTTCTTT
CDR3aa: CASSDRGVLNTEAFF

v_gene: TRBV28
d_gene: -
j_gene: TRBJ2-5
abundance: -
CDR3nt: TGTGCCAGTGCCCTGGGGGGAATAGAGACCCAGTACTTC
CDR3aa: CASALGGIETQYF

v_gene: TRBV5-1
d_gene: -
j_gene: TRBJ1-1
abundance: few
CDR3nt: TGCGCCAGCAGCTTGGGACAGGTGAACACTGAAGCTTTCTTT
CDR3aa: CASSLGQVNTEAFF

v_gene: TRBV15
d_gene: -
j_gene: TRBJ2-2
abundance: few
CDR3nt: TGTGCCACCCGGGACTCAAACAGGGAGCTGTTTTTT
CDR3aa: CATRDSNRELFF

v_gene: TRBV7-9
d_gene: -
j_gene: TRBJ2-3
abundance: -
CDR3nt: TGTGCCAGCAGCTTTGTCGGGAGTGACACAGATACGCAGTATTTT
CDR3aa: CASSFVGSDTDTQYF

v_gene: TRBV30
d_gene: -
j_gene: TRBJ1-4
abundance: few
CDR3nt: TGTGCCTGGATGGTAGGGGAAACTAATGAAAAACTGTTTTTT
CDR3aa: CAWMVGETNEKLFF

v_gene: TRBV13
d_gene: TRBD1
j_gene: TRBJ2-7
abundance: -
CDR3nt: TGTGCCAGCAGCTTAGGGGGCAGGGGGTACGAGCAGTACTTC
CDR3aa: CASSLGGRGYEQYF

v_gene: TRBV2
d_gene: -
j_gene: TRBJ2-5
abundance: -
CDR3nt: TGTGCCAGCAGCTCAGAGACCCAGTACTTC
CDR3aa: CASSSETQYF

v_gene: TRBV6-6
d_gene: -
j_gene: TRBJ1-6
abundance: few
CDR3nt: TGTGCCAGCAGTTTCCCAGCCCGGGATAATTCACCCCTCCACTTT
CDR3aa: CASSFPARDNSPLHF

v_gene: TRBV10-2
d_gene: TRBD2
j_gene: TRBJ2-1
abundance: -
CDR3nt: TGCGCCAGCAAACTAGCGGGGGGTATTGAGCAGTTCTTC
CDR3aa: CASKLAGGIEQFF

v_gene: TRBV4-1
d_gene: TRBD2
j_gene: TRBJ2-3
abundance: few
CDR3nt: TGCGCCAGCAGCCCGATAGCGGGGGGAGTCACAGATACGCAGTATTTT
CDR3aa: CASSPIAGGVTDTQYF

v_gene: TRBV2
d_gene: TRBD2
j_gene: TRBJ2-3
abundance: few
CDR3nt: TGTGCCAGCAGCCCGGGTAGCGGGCTCACAGATACGCAGTATTTT
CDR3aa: CASSPGSGLTDTQYF